This T cell receptor (beta chain) is drawn from a study of cytomegalovirus exposure and HLA in healthy donors. 13 Jbeta primers and 60 Vbeta primers were used for the PCR. The protocol was immunoSEQ multiplex PCR, while the TCRdb copy is restricted to in-frame clones and leaves out a portion. This sample has over 95,000 clones, with 77% found just once. Looked up from germline, CDR1 is SGHRS and CDR2 is YFSETQ. Trimming cost V 6 bases and J 2 bases; bases outside gene matches: 5. The CDR3 sequence is 14 residues long. The sequencing input was PBMCs. The chain couples TRBV5-1 to TRBJ2-7, with 10 positions matching TRBD1. This TCR was recovered from a man aged 35 to 55 in good health and CMV-seropositive. CDR3 sequence (DNA): TGCGCCAGCACCAGACAGGGGGCCCCCTACGAGCAGTACTTC. Amino acids: CASTRQGAPYEQYF.